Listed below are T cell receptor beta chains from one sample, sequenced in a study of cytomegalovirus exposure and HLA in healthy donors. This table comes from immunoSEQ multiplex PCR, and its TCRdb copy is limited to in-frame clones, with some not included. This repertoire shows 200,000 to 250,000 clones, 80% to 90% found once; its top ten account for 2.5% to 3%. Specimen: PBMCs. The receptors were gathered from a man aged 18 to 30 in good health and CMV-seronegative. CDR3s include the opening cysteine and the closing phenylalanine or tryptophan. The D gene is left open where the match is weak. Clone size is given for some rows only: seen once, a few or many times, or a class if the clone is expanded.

cdr3_nt: TGTGCCTGGACCCCCCGGAGGGAGGGCGTCACGACCGGGGAGCTGTTTTTT
cdr3_aa: CAWTPRREGVTTGELFF
d_call: TRBD2
v_call: TRBV30
clone_size: NA
j_call: TRBJ2-2

cdr3_nt: TGTGCCAGCAGCTGGGGGGGGGATGGCTACACCTTC
cdr3_aa: CASSWGGDGYTF
d_call: NA
v_call: TRBV6-5
clone_size: NA
j_call: TRBJ1-2

cdr3_nt: TGCGCCAGCAGCCAAACCGGGACAGGGGTGGAGACCCAGTACTTC
cdr3_aa: CASSQTGTGVETQYF
d_call: TRBD1
v_call: TRBV5-1
clone_size: NA
j_call: TRBJ2-5

cdr3_nt: TGTGCCAGTAGTATTTCCGGGACAAATTCCTACGAGCAGTACTTC
cdr3_aa: CASSISGTNSYEQYF
d_call: NA
v_call: TRBV19
clone_size: NA
j_call: TRBJ2-7

cdr3_nt: TGCGCCAGCAGCCAGAAGGGGACAGAAGCTTTCTTT
cdr3_aa: CASSQKGTEAFF
d_call: NA
v_call: TRBV4-1
clone_size: NA
j_call: TRBJ1-1

cdr3_nt: TGTGCCAGCCGAGCCTCCTATAATTCACCCCTCCACTTT
cdr3_aa: CASRASYNSPLHF
d_call: NA
v_call: TRBV9
clone_size: NA
j_call: TRBJ1-6

cdr3_nt: TGCAGCGTTGAAGACCCGGGGATCATGAACACTGAAGCTTTCTTT
cdr3_aa: CSVEDPGIMNTEAFF
d_call: NA
v_call: TRBV29-1
clone_size: NA
j_call: TRBJ1-1

cdr3_nt: TGTGCCAGCAGTCCGGGAGGGGGAGTGATCTACGAGCAGTACTTC
cdr3_aa: CASSPGGGVIYEQYF
d_call: TRBD2
v_call: TRBV28
clone_size: NA
j_call: TRBJ2-7

cdr3_nt: TGTGCCAGCAGTTTCAACCCATTGAGAGATCAGCCCCAGCATTTT
cdr3_aa: CASSFNPLRDQPQHF
d_call: NA
v_call: TRBV28
clone_size: NA
j_call: TRBJ1-5

cdr3_nt: TGCGCCAGCAGCCCGAAGTCGTACAGGGAGACAGATACGCAGTATTTT
cdr3_aa: CASSPKSYRETDTQYF
d_call: NA
v_call: TRBV5-1
clone_size: NA
j_call: TRBJ2-3

cdr3_nt: TGTGCCAGCAGCACGAGCGGGAGCACTGAAGCTTTCTTT
cdr3_aa: CASSTSGSTEAFF
d_call: NA
v_call: TRBV9
clone_size: NA
j_call: TRBJ1-1

cdr3_nt: TGCGCCAGCAGCCAGGGCGAGCACCCTGAAGCTTTCTTT
cdr3_aa: CASSQGEHPEAFF
d_call: NA
v_call: TRBV4-3
clone_size: once
j_call: TRBJ1-1

cdr3_nt: TGCGCCAGCAGTGAGATACAGGGCCTTTACGAGCAGTACTTC
cdr3_aa: CASSEIQGLYEQYF
d_call: NA
v_call: TRBV10-1
clone_size: NA
j_call: TRBJ2-7

cdr3_nt: TGTGCCAGCAGCTTCGCCAGGGGTAACTATGGCTACACCTTC
cdr3_aa: CASSFARGNYGYTF
d_call: NA
v_call: TRBV5-6
clone_size: NA
j_call: TRBJ1-2

cdr3_nt: TGTGCCAGCACCACCACCACTGGTTCACCCCTCCACTTT
cdr3_aa: CASTTTTGSPLHF
d_call: NA
v_call: TRBV2
clone_size: NA
j_call: TRBJ1-6

cdr3_nt: TGCGCCAGCAGCCGCGGGACTAGCGGGATCTACGAGCAGTACTTC
cdr3_aa: CASSRGTSGIYEQYF
d_call: TRBD2
v_call: TRBV4-3
clone_size: once
j_call: TRBJ2-7

cdr3_nt: TGTGCCAGCAGTTTCTACGGGACAGGGGACCCCTACGAGCAGTACTTC
cdr3_aa: CASSFYGTGDPYEQYF
d_call: TRBD1
v_call: TRBV28
clone_size: once
j_call: TRBJ2-7

cdr3_nt: TGTGCCAGCAGTAAGGGACAATTCTATGGCTACACCTTC
cdr3_aa: CASSKGQFYGYTF
d_call: NA
v_call: TRBV28
clone_size: once
j_call: TRBJ1-2

cdr3_nt: TGTGCCAGCAGCCCTAGCGGGAGGGCCGGCGAGCAGTACTTC
cdr3_aa: CASSPSGRAGEQYF
d_call: TRBD2
v_call: TRBV7-9
clone_size: NA
j_call: TRBJ2-7

cdr3_nt: TGTGCCAGCAGCGGCCAGGGTTTCGCTGAAGCTTTCTTT
cdr3_aa: CASSGQGFAEAFF
d_call: NA
v_call: TRBV9
clone_size: NA
j_call: TRBJ1-1

cdr3_nt: TGTGCCAGCAGCTTAGTGGGGGCCGGGCGCACCTACGAGCAGTACTTC
cdr3_aa: CASSLVGAGRTYEQYF
d_call: NA
v_call: TRBV11-2
clone_size: NA
j_call: TRBJ2-7

cdr3_nt: TGTGCTAGTGGTTTGTCCCTAGCGGCTAACGAGCAGTACTTC
cdr3_aa: CASGLSLAANEQYF
d_call: TRBD2
v_call: TRBV12-5
clone_size: NA
j_call: TRBJ2-7

cdr3_nt: TGTGCCAGCACAGGGAAGCGCTACGAGCAGTACTTC
cdr3_aa: CASTGKRYEQYF
d_call: NA
v_call: TRBV28
clone_size: few
j_call: TRBJ2-7

cdr3_nt: TGTGCCAGCAGGGCGGACAGTTACGAGCAGTACTTC
cdr3_aa: CASRADSYEQYF
d_call: NA
v_call: TRBV28
clone_size: NA
j_call: TRBJ2-7

cdr3_nt: TGTGCCAGCAGCCCAGGGGGCACTGAAGCTTTCTTT
cdr3_aa: CASSPGGTEAFF
d_call: TRBD1
v_call: TRBV7-9
clone_size: NA
j_call: TRBJ1-1

cdr3_nt: TGTGCCAGCAGCTTCGATTTAGATGATACGCAGTATTTT
cdr3_aa: CASSFDLDDTQYF
d_call: NA
v_call: TRBV9
clone_size: NA
j_call: TRBJ2-3

cdr3_nt: TGTGCCAGCAGTTGGACTAGCGGGAGCTATGAGCAGTTCTTC
cdr3_aa: CASSWTSGSYEQFF
d_call: TRBD2
v_call: TRBV6-5
clone_size: NA
j_call: TRBJ2-1

cdr3_nt: TGTGCCAGCAGCTTCCGGGACAGGGACTACGAGCAGTACTTC
cdr3_aa: CASSFRDRDYEQYF
d_call: TRBD1
v_call: TRBV7-8
clone_size: NA
j_call: TRBJ2-7

cdr3_nt: TGTGCCAGCAGCTTGAGTACAGGGTCTGACACTGAAGCTTTCTTT
cdr3_aa: CASSLSTGSDTEAFF
d_call: NA
v_call: TRBV7-6
clone_size: NA
j_call: TRBJ1-1

cdr3_nt: TGTGCCAGCAGCGTAGGTCTAGCGGGGTTGATAGATGAGCAGTTCTTC
cdr3_aa: CASSVGLAGLIDEQFF
d_call: TRBD2
v_call: TRBV9
clone_size: NA
j_call: TRBJ2-1

cdr3_nt: TGTGCCAGCAGTTTTACAGGACCCCCTGGAAACACCATATATTTT
cdr3_aa: CASSFTGPPGNTIYF
d_call: NA
v_call: TRBV6-1
clone_size: NA
j_call: TRBJ1-3

cdr3_nt: TGTGCCAGCAGCGTCGGGGGGGCGGTTTCCTACGAGCAGTACTTC
cdr3_aa: CASSVGGAVSYEQYF
d_call: TRBD2
v_call: TRBV6-5
clone_size: NA
j_call: TRBJ2-7

cdr3_nt: TGTGCCAGCGGGCCGAGCTCCTACGAGCAGTACTTC
cdr3_aa: CASGPSSYEQYF
d_call: NA
v_call: TRBV27
clone_size: NA
j_call: TRBJ2-7

cdr3_nt: TGTGCCAGCAGCTTACAGGGTTATGGCATGAACACTGAAGCTTTCTTT
cdr3_aa: CASSLQGYGMNTEAFF
d_call: NA
v_call: TRBV11-2
clone_size: NA
j_call: TRBJ1-1

cdr3_nt: TGTGCCAGCAGCTTAGAAGCTAACACCGGGGAGCTGTTTTTT
cdr3_aa: CASSLEANTGELFF
d_call: NA
v_call: TRBV13
clone_size: once
j_call: TRBJ2-2

cdr3_nt: TGTGCCAGCAGTTACCCCGACCGGGAAGGCACTGAAGCTTTCTTT
cdr3_aa: CASSYPDREGTEAFF
d_call: NA
v_call: TRBV6-5
clone_size: NA
j_call: TRBJ1-1

cdr3_nt: TGCGCCAGCAGCCAAGTAGTTTCGGCGGCGAATCAGCCCCAGCATTTT
cdr3_aa: CASSQVVSAANQPQHF
d_call: NA
v_call: TRBV4-1
clone_size: NA
j_call: TRBJ1-5

cdr3_nt: TGTGCCAGCAGCTCCCCCTCACGACTAGCGGGGCACTACGAGCAGTACTTC
cdr3_aa: CASSSPSRLAGHYEQYF
d_call: TRBD2
v_call: TRBV11-2
clone_size: NA
j_call: TRBJ2-7

cdr3_nt: TGTGCCAGCAGGATCTCGACAGGTCTGGAAACTGAAGCTTTCTTT
cdr3_aa: CASRISTGLETEAFF
d_call: NA
v_call: TRBV6-5
clone_size: NA
j_call: TRBJ1-1

cdr3_nt: TGTGCCAGCAGCTCGGGACAGGGAGTGGGATACACCTTC
cdr3_aa: CASSSGQGVGYTF
d_call: TRBD1
v_call: TRBV7-6
clone_size: few
j_call: TRBJ1-2

cdr3_nt: TGTGCCAGCAGCCACCCCGGGACTAGCGGGGGGGCCTTCCGGGAGCTGTTTTTT
cdr3_aa: CASSHPGTSGGAFRELFF
d_call: TRBD2
v_call: TRBV5-8
clone_size: NA
j_call: TRBJ2-2

cdr3_nt: TGTGCCAGTAGAACCGAGACAGGGGGAATTAAGCCCCAGCATTTT
cdr3_aa: CASRTETGGIKPQHF
d_call: TRBD1
v_call: TRBV19
clone_size: NA
j_call: TRBJ1-5

cdr3_nt: TGTGCCAGCAGTTCACAGGGGGCACAGGGTCAGCCCCAGCATTTT
cdr3_aa: CASSSQGAQGQPQHF
d_call: TRBD1
v_call: TRBV6-6
clone_size: NA
j_call: TRBJ1-5

cdr3_nt: TGCGCCAGCAGCTTGGGCGAAGCTAACTATGGCTACACCTTC
cdr3_aa: CASSLGEANYGYTF
d_call: NA
v_call: TRBV5-1
clone_size: NA
j_call: TRBJ1-2

cdr3_nt: TGTGCCAGCTCACCGGGACTGACGGCAACTAGCCTTCAAGAGACCCAGTACTTC
cdr3_aa: CASSPGLTATSLQETQYF
d_call: NA
v_call: TRBV18
clone_size: NA
j_call: TRBJ2-5

cdr3_nt: TGCGCCAGCAGTGAGGGGTCTAGCACCGGGGAGCTGTTTTTT
cdr3_aa: CASSEGSSTGELFF
d_call: NA
v_call: TRBV10-1
clone_size: few
j_call: TRBJ2-2

cdr3_nt: TGTGCCAGCAGTCCCTTCCCCGGGACAGGGCGTCGGAACATTCAGTACTTC
cdr3_aa: CASSPFPGTGRRNIQYF
d_call: TRBD1
v_call: TRBV27
clone_size: NA
j_call: TRBJ2-4

cdr3_nt: TGTGCCAGCAGCCAAGAAAGGACAGGTACCTACGAGCAGTACTTC
cdr3_aa: CASSQERTGTYEQYF
d_call: TRBD1
v_call: TRBV4-2
clone_size: NA
j_call: TRBJ2-7